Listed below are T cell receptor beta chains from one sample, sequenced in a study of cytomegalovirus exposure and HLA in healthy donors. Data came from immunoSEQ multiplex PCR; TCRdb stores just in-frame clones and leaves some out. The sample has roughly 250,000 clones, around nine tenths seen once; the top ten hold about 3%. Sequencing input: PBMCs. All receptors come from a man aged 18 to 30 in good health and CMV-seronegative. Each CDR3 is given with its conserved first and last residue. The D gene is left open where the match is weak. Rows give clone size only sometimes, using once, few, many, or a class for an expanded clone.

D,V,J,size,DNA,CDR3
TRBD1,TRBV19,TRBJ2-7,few,TGTGCCAGTAGTATAGTCACAGGGGCTCAAGAGCAGTACTTC,CASSIVTGAQEQYF
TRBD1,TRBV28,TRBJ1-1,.,TGTGCCAGCAGTTATGGACAGGCAGTTGCTTTCTTT,CASSYGQAVAFF
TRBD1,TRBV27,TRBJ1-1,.,TGTGCCAGCAGCCAGGGACAGGGGACCCCCACTGAAGCTTTCTTT,CASSQGQGTPTEAFF
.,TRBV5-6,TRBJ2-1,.,TGTGCCAGCAGCTTGGCTCCAGCAGGGGGGGAGCAGTTCTTC,CASSLAPAGGEQFF
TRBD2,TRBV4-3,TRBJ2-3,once,TGCGCCAGCAGCCGTACCGGGGGGACTAGCATAAGGGATACGCAGTATTTT,CASSRTGGTSIRDTQYF
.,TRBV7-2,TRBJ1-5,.,TGTGCCAGCAGCTCCAGTGGTCAGCCCCAGCATTTT,CASSSSGQPQHF
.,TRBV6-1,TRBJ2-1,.,TGTGCCAGCAGTCGGCTAGCTAATCAGGAGGATGAGCAGTTCTTC,CASSRLANQEDEQFF
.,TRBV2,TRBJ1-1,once,TGTGCCAGCAGTGGGCGGCTGATTAACACTGAAGCTTTCTTT,CASSGRLINTEAFF
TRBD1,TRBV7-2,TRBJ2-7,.,TGTGCCAGCAGCAAAGACAGGGATCGCTACGAGCAGTACTTC,CASSKDRDRYEQYF
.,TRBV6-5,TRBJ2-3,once,TGTGCCAGCAGTTCTTCAGGCAAAACAGATACGCAGTATTTT,CASSSSGKTDTQYF
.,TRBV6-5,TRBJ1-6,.,TGTGCCAGCAGTTACCCGCGCCGGCTCCCGGGTTCACCCCTCCACTTT,CASSYPRRLPGSPLHF
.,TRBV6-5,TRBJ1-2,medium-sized,TGTGCCAGCAGTTACTACGGGTATGGCTACACCTTC,CASSYYGYGYTF
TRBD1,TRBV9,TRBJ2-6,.,TGTGCCAGCAGCTACATGCCCACAGGGGGCGCTGGGGCCAACGTCCTGACTTTC,CASSYMPTGGAGANVLTF
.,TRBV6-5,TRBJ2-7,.,TGTGCCAGCAGTTCTAGCTCCTACGAGCAGTACTTC,CASSSSSYEQYF
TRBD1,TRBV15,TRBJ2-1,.,TGTGCCACCAGCAGAGGTACAAAACAGGGGGCAGCGGAGCAGTTCTTC,CATSRGTKQGAAEQFF
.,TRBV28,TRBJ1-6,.,TGTGCCAGCAGTCTCCAAACAGGGAGTAATAATTCACCCCTCCACTTT,CASSLQTGSNNSPLHF
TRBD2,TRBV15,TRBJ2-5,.,TGTGCCACCAGCAATGGACTAGCGAGTTCACAAGAGACCCAGTACTTC,CATSNGLASSQETQYF
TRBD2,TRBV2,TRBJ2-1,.,TGTGCCAGCAGTGAAGAGCGGGGGTGGGGGAATGAGCAGTTCTTC,CASSEERGWGNEQFF
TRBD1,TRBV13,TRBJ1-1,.,TGTGCCAGCAGCTCAGAACAGGGGCTGAACACTGAAGCTTTCTTT,CASSSEQGLNTEAFF
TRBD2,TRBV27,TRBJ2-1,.,TGTGCCAGCAGTGGAGGACTAGCGGGGGACAATGAGCAGTTCTTC,CASSGGLAGDNEQFF
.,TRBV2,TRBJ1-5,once,TGTGCCAGCAGCGGACAGAATAACAATCAGCCCCAGCATTTT,CASSGQNNNQPQHF
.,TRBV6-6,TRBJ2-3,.,TGTGCCAGCAGTTCCAACAGGTTAAGTAGCACAGATACGCAGTATTTT,CASSSNRLSSTDTQYF
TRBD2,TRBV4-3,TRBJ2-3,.,TGCGCCAGCAGCCTCCAACGTCTAGCGGGGGCAGATACGCAGTATTTT,CASSLQRLAGADTQYF
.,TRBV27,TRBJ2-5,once,TGTGCCAGCAGTTTCTCACGGTACGGGCAAGAGACCCAGTACTTC,CASSFSRYGQETQYF
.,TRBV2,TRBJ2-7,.,TGTGCCAGCAGTTACCTCCTCGGGGGCGAGCAGTACTTC,CASSYLLGGEQYF
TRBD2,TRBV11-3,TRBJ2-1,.,TGTGCCAGCAGCCCTGGACTAGCGGGGAACAATGAGCAGTTCTTC,CASSPGLAGNNEQFF
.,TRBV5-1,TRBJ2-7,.,TGCGCCAGCAGCTTGGTGGACAGCTCCTACGAGCAGTACTTC,CASSLVDSSYEQYF
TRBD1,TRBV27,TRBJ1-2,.,TGTGCCAGCAGACCGACAGGGGCCTCTGGGTATGGCTACACCTTC,CASRPTGASGYGYTF
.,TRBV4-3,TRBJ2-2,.,TGCGCCAGCAGCCAAAGGGGGGGCAGGAGGGTGTTTTTT,CASSQRGGRRVFF
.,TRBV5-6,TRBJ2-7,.,TGTGCCAGCAGCTTGTACAGTAAGTCCTACGAGCAGTACTTC,CASSLYSKSYEQYF
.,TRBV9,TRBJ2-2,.,TGTGCCAGCAGCGTAGTTAGTGGAGTCGGCACCGGGGAGCTGTTTTTT,CASSVVSGVGTGELFF
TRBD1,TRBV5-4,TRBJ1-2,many,TGTGCCAGCAGGGGGGACAGGATCTATGGCTACACCTTC,CASRGDRIYGYTF
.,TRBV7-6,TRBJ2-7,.,TGTGCCAGCAGCCCCAAACCCCGGGTTAGACTCCCGGGGGAAGAGCAGTACTTC,CASSPKPRVRLPGEEQYF
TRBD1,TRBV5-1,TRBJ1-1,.,TGCGCCAGCAGGACTTCGACAGGGGGGAACACTGAAGCTTTCTTT,CASRTSTGGNTEAFF
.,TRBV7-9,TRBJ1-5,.,TGTGCCAGCAGCCCCCGCGGTACTCAGCCCCAGCATTTT,CASSPRGTQPQHF
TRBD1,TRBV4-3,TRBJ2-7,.,TGCGCCAGCAGCCGCCTGACAGGGGTAGACTACGAGCAGTACTTC,CASSRLTGVDYEQYF
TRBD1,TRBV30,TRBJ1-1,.,TGTGCCTGGAGTCCCGGGACAGCATGGGGTGTGGTGGGGTTGAAAGCTTTCTTT,CAWSPGTAWGVVGLKAFF
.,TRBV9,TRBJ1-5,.,TGTGCCAGCAGCGTAGCTACCCGGGGGGGGCCCCAGCATTTT,CASSVATRGGPQHF
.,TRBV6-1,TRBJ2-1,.,TGTGCCAGCAGTGGCGAGACTAGTTACAATGAGCAGTTCTTC,CASSGETSYNEQFF
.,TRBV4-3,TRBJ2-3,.,TGCGCCAGCAGCCGAGGCAGGGCAGGCACAGATACGCAGTATTTT,CASSRGRAGTDTQYF
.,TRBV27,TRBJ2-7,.,TGTGCCAGCAGCCAAGGGGGTTACGAGCAGTACTTC,CASSQGGYEQYF
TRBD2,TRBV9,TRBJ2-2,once,TGTGCCAGCAGCTTGAGACTAGCGGGAACAGGCACCGGGGAGCTGTTTTTT,CASSLRLAGTGTGELFF
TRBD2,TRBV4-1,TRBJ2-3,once,TGCGCCAGCAGACGGACTAGCGGGAGTTCTGATACGCAGTATTTT,CASRRTSGSSDTQYF
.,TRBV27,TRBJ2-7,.,TGTGCCAGCAGGGTATCCGGGAGCTCCTACGAGCAGTACTTC,CASRVSGSSYEQYF